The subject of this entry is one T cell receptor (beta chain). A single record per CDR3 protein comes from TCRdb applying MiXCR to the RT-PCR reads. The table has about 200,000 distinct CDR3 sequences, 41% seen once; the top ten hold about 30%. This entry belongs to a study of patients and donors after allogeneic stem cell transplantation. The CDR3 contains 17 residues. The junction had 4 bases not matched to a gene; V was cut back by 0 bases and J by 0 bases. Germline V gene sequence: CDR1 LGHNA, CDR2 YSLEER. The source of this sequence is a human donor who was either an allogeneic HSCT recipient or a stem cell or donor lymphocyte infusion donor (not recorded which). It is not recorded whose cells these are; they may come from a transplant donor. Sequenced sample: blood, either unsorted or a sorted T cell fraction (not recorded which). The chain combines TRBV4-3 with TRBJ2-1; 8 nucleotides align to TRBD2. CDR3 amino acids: CASSQESGSRSYNEQFF. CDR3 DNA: TGCGCCAGCAGCCAAGAAAGCGGGAGCCGCTCCTACAATGAGCAGTTCTTC.